This T cell receptor beta chain was identified during a study of neurological immune-mediated disorders. Study findings and constraints: When the repertoires were grouped phylogenetically, those of 18 of the 34 multiple sclerosis patients came together in a single cluster of related CDR3 sequences, which points to a possible repertoire-level signature.

TCRdb processed the 5' RACE reads anew with MiXCR; each CDR3 protein has one entry. The repertoire holds 25,000 to 35,000 distinct CDR3 sequences, with 1.5% as singletons. At least ten counts were recorded for this clonotype. The antigen is undetermined. Sequencing used PBMCs. The TCR was taken from a woman aged 30 to 39 with multiple sclerosis.

The CDR3 sequence is CASVGSQYGYTF. The DNA of the CDR3 is TGTGCCAGCGTCGGCAGCCAGTATGGCTACACCTTC. The chain recombines TRBV6-5 with TRBJ1-2; unclear D gene. V was shortened by 8 bases and J by 5 bases, with 12 bases between the two germline ends. This CDR3 has 12 amino acids. Germline CDR1 and CDR2: MNHEY and SVGAGI.